This TCR beta chain was obtained from a study of OX40 agonist ivuxolimab in advanced cancers. Overall study context: The study gave patients intravenous ivuxolimab at 0.01 to 10 mg/kg every 2 weeks. Prior anti-PD-1, anti-PD-L1 or anti-CTLA-4 therapy did not bar entry, and about 40% had some.

Exclusion of a patient followed from autoimmune disease history or systemic immunosuppression. Germline CDR1 and CDR2: MNHNS and SASEGT. Trimming left V 7 bases short and J 4 bases short, with 19 bases between. CDR3 length: 15 residues. Method: immunoSEQ multiplex PCR; TCRdb's copy keeps in-frame clones and lacks some. This table holds approximately 47,000 clones, about 87% found once. On this clone: Its target is unknown.

General study points: The study found that CD8+ T cells averaged more expanded clones than CD4+.

This chain joins TRBV6-1 and TRBJ1-1; weak D call: TRBD1 (5 bases). The sequencing here drew on CD4+ or CD8+ T cells sorted from blood, taken in a trial of the OX40 agonist ivuxolimab. This clonotype was sampled from an adult with an advanced solid tumor such as melanoma, head and neck, liver or kidney cancer. The DNA for the CDR3 is TGTGCCAGCAAAGCCGGTAAGGGGTTAGGCACTGAAGCTTTCTTT. Its translation is CASKAGKGLGTEAFF.